These 22 T cell receptor beta chains share one sample of origin, sequenced in a study of cytomegalovirus exposure and HLA in healthy donors. Primers for the PCR totalled 60 Vbeta and 13 Jbeta. Only in-frame clones appear in the TCRdb table, and some are missing; sequencing was by immunoSEQ multiplex PCR. The data show 180,000 or so clones, with roughly 80% seen just once and approximately 5% held by the top ten. The sequenced sample was PBMCs. The receptors were sampled from a woman aged 18-35 years in good health and CMV-seropositive.

V is TRBV15 and J is TRBJ1-1; a possible D gene is TRBD1 (6 bases). Trimming removed 6 bases from V and 4 bases from J, with 18 bases in between. In germline, CDR1 is LNHNV, CDR2 YYDKDF (reference sequence). The CDR3 consists of 15 residues. CDR3 protein: CATSPTQRGFTEAFF. The DNA for the CDR3 is TGTGCCACCAGTCCTACCCAAAGGGGGTTCACTGAAGCTTTCTTT.

The genes are TRBV9 and TRBJ1-1; D not certain. The CDR3 has 13 amino acids. Germline-derived CDR1 and CDR2 are SGDLS and YYNGEE. V gave up 3 bases and J gave up 4 bases, with 10 bases separating them. DNA for the CDR3: TGTGCCAGCAGCGCGGGAACGGGCACTGAAGCTTTCTTT. Translated: CASSAGTGTEAFF.

This chain connects TRBV5-4 to TRBJ1-6; no clear D gene. The germline V gene encodes CDR1 SGHNT and CDR2 YYREEE (reference sequence). The germline V and J ends were trimmed by 5 bases and 16 bases, with 10 bases remaining between them. CDR3 size: 10 residues. CDR3: CASRCPSLHF. DNA for the CDR3: TGTGCCAGCAGATGTCCGAGTCTCCACTTT. The variable domain in full, with the rest retrieved from reference TRBV5-4 and TRBJ1-6, is ETGVTQSPTHLIKTRGQQVTLRCSSQSGHNTVSWYQQALGQGPQFIFQYYREEENGRGNFPPRFSGLQFPNYSSELNVNALELDDSALYLCASRCPSLHFGNGTRLTVT.

This clone was counted a single time. The chain employs TRBV6-4 and TRBJ1-5; D gene ambiguous. The CDR3 consists of 17 residues. V lost 4 bases to trimming and J lost 0 bases, with 16 bases between them. Germline V lookup: CDR1 MRHNA, CDR2 SNTAGT. The CDR3 reads CASSVRSQRYSNQPQHF. The CDR3 region has the DNA TGTGCCAGCAGTGTCCGTTCTCAGCGATATAGCAATCAGCCCCAGCATTTT.

This clone was recorded once. This chain uses TRBV6-5 with TRBJ2-2, with 8 bases identical to TRBD2. The J segment lost 0 bases and the V segment lost 6 bases, leaving 3 bases of the junction unmatched. The CDR3 loop spans 15 amino acids. CDR1 and CDR2 (germline): MNHEY, SVGAGI. CDR3 DNA sequence: TGTGCCAGCAGGAGCGGGGGCTCGAACACCGGGGAGCTGTTTTTT. Its translation is CASRSGGSNTGELFF.

This clone was seen only once. The chain is built from TRBV5-1 and TRBJ2-5; D ambiguous. From germline, CDR1 is SGHRS and CDR2 YFSETQ. V dropped 4 bases and J dropped 0 bases, with 16 bases sitting between them. The CDR3 is 16 amino acids. This CDR3 is CASSGTTEPYQETQYF. CDR3 DNA sequence: TGCGCCAGCAGCGGAACAACAGAGCCGTACCAAGAGACCCAGTACTTC.

V gene TRBV28 combines with J gene TRBJ2-7; D is undetermined. Trimming took 7 bases from V and 0 from J, leaving 13 bases between them. The CDR3 spans 14 residues. Germline-derived CDR1 and CDR2 are MDHEN and SYDVKM. The CDR3: CASTQFGVSYEQYF. CDR3 in DNA: TGTGCCAGCACCCAGTTCGGAGTCTCCTACGAGCAGTACTTC.

This rearrangement joins TRBV7-9 to TRBJ2-3, with D uncertain. The CDR3 is made up of 15 amino acids. V was clipped by 3 bases and J by 6 bases, with 16 bases between them. Germline loops: CDR1 SEHNR, CDR2 FQNEAQ (reference sequence). The CDR3 bases are TGTGCCAGCAGCTTCGCTCTCCTCTCGCGGGATACGCAGTATTTT. Amino acids: CASSFALLSRDTQYF.

This chain joins TRBV6-1 and TRBJ2-2; 7 nucleotides align to TRBD2. This CDR3 is 15 amino acids long. The V gene end was trimmed by 5 bases and the J gene end by 7 bases; junction bases not matched to a gene: 10. The germline V gene encodes CDR1 MNHNS and CDR2 SASEGT. This chain's CDR3 is CASSRERGNSGELFF. The CDR3 bases are TGTGCCAGCAGTAGAGAGCGGGGAAATAGCGGGGAGCTGTTTTTT.

This clone was detected a few times. For the CDR3, the DNA is TGTGCCAGCAGCGGGGGGGTGGGGGTGAGCACAGATACGCAGTATTTT. Its protein is CASSGGVGVSTDTQYF. V is TRBV5-4 and J is TRBJ2-3; TRBD2 matches at 7 bases. The length of the CDR3 is 16 residues. Germline assignment: CDR1 SGHNT and CDR2 YYREEE (reference sequence). The V and J ends lost 4 bases and 0 bases, in that order; junction bases with no gene match: 8. Filled out from reference TRBV5-4 and TRBJ2-3, the complete variable domain reads ETGVTQSPTHLIKTRGQQVTLRCSSQSGHNTVSWYQQALGQGPQFIFQYYREEENGRGNFPPRFSGLQFPNYSSELNVNALELDDSALYLCASSGGVGVSTDTQYFGPGTRLTVL.

This chain uses TRBV4-2 with TRBJ2-5, with D possibly being TRBD2 (6 bases). The J call is uncertain, as TRBJ2-7 better fits the DNA end. This CDR3 is 15 amino acids long. Germline CDR1 and CDR2: LGHNA and YNFKEQ. CDR3 sequence: CASSHDTSPDYEQYF. As DNA, the CDR3 is TGTGCCAGCAGCCATGACACTAGCCCCGACTACGAGCAGTACTTC.

The genes are TRBV7-6 and TRBJ2-3; 8 positions match TRBD1. The germline gives CDR1 SGHVS, CDR2 FNYEAQ. Trimming took 5 bases from V and 2 from J; bases not matched to a gene: 6. The CDR3 is made up of 15 amino acids. CDR3 coding DNA: TGTGCCAGCAGCCCGAGGGACAGGTTCACAGATACGCAGTATTTT. Translation: CASSPRDRFTDTQYF.

The chain has TRBV6-5 and TRBJ2-1; D might be TRBD2 (5 bases). Germline V gene sequence: CDR1 MNHEY, CDR2 SVGAGI. The CDR3 spans 12 residues. The V end was cut by 5 bases, the J end by 5 bases, with 7 bases between. CDR3 nucleotide sequence: TGTGCCAGCAGTCCCGGGGACAATGAGCAGTTCTTC. It translates to CASSPGDNEQFF.

In its sample, this clone was seen a few times. This chain connects TRBV2 to TRBJ2-2; D possibly corresponds to TRBD1 (7 bases). The CDR3 runs to 15 residues. V gave up 8 bases and J gave up 1 base, with 14 bases separating them. Germline V gene sequence: CDR1 SNHLY, CDR2 FYNNEI. CDR3 protein: CASGRQGGNTGELFF. DNA of the CDR3: TGTGCCAGCGGGAGACAGGGAGGGAACACCGGGGAGCTGTTTTTT.

This clone has only one observation. V usage is TRBV18 and J usage is TRBJ2-7; maybe TRBD1 (5 bases). V dropped 2 bases and J dropped 2 bases, with 10 bases sitting between them. The CDR3 consists of 14 residues. Germline V CDR1 and CDR2: KGHSH, LQKENI. This CDR3 reads CASSPGADTYEQYF. CDR3 DNA sequence: TGTGCCAGCTCACCAGGGGCGGATACCTACGAGCAGTACTTC.

This clone was found once. V and J are TRBV6-6 and TRBJ2-3, with a tentative D call TRBD2 (7 bases). This CDR3 has 13 amino acids. V lost 7 bases and J 10 bases, leaving 18 bases between the germline ends. Germline V gene sequence: CDR1 MNHNY, CDR2 SVGAGI (reference sequence). CDR3 coding DNA: TGTGCCAGCACCCTAGGGGGTCGGGGGGCGCAGTATTTT. It is translated as CASTLGGRGAQYF.

The chain joins TRBV9 to TRBJ1-5; a possible D gene is TRBD1 (6 bases). Between the trimmed V and J ends, which lost 0 bases and 7 bases, there was a span of 11 bases. Germline lookup yields CDR1 SGDLS and CDR2 YYNGEE. CDR3 size: 14 residues. CDR3 nucleotides: TGTGCCAGCAGCGTAGACGTGAGGGGGCAGCCCCAGCATTTT. The encoded protein is CASSVDVRGQPQHF.

This rearrangement joins TRBV7-9 to TRBJ1-1; 7 bases are shared with TRBD1. CDR1 SEHNR and CDR2 FQNEAQ come from the germline V gene (reference sequence). The J segment lost 11 bases and the V segment lost 5 bases, leaving 8 bases of the junction unmatched. This CDR3 is 12 amino acids long. CDR3 nucleotides: TGTGCCAGCAGCCCCGCGACAGGGCCGGCTTTCTTT. It encodes CASSPATGPAFF.

The rearrangement uses TRBV29-1 and TRBJ2-7, with D perhaps TRBD2 (6 bases). The V and J ends lost 3 bases and 6 bases respectively, with 12 bases between them. The V gene's germline CDR1 is SQVTM and CDR2 ANQGSEA. There are 12 residues in the CDR3. As DNA, the CDR3 is TGCAGCGTTGAGGACACCGGGGGCGAGCAGTACTTC. Translated, it gives CSVEDTGGEQYF.

This chain connects TRBV6-4 to TRBJ2-3; tentatively, D is TRBD2 (5 bases). V lost 4 bases and J 2 bases, leaving 10 bases between the germline ends. The CDR3 totals 14 residues. Germline CDR1 and CDR2: MRHNA and SNTAGT. CDR3 residues: CASSGGKSTDTQYF. The CDR3, as DNA: TGTGCCAGCAGTGGAGGGAAGTCCACAGATACGCAGTATTTT.

The rearrangement links TRBV4-2 to TRBJ2-3; 11 bases align to TRBD2. The germline CDR1 and CDR2 sequences are LGHNA and YNFKEQ. Unmatched junction bases numbered 14, after V lost 0 bases and J lost 0 bases. This CDR3 has 21 residues. DNA for the CDR3: TGTGCCAGCAGCCAAGAAGCCCTAGCGGGGGGCCATAGGACTAGCACAGATACGCAGTATTTT. Translated, it gives CASSQEALAGGHRTSTDTQYF.

V and J are TRBV7-9 and TRBJ1-6, with unresolved D. The germline V and J ends were trimmed by 4 bases and 10 bases, with 11 bases remaining between them. The CDR3 has 13 residues. Germline lookup yields CDR1 SEHNR and CDR2 FQNEAQ (reference sequence). The CDR3 nucleotides are TGTGCCAGCAGCTCAGTGGGCGTCTCACCCCTCCACTTT. Translating it yields CASSSVGVSPLHF.